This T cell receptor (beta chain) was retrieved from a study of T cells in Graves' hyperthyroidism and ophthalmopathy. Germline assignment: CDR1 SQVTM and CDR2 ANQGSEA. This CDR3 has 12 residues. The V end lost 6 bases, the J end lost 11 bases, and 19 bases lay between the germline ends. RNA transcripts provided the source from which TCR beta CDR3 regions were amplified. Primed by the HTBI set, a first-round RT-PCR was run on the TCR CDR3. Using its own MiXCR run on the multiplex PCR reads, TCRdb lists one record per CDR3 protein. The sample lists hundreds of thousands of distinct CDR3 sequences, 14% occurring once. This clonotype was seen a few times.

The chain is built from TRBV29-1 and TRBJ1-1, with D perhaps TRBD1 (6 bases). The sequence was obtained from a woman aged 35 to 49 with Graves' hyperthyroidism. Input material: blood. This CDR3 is CSVTRDIELAFF. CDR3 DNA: TGCAGCGTGACCCGGGACATAGAGTTGGCTTTCTTT.